This T cell receptor beta chain derives from a study of circulating tumor DNA in untreated peripheral T-cell lymphoma. Study findings and constraints: Tumor-specific clonotypes were found in roughly 75% of patients.

The repertoire was sequenced with immunoSEQ multiplex PCR; TCRdb's copy has only in-frame clones and lacks some. The repertoire includes about 7,200 clones, 60% to 80% of them detected once, and under 30% sits in the top ten. The tumor tissue sample was taken at baseline before any treatment. This CDR3 is 13 amino acids long. Between the trimmed V and J ends, which lost 7 bases and 7 bases, there was a span of 11 bases. CDR1 and CDR2 from the germline V gene are MDHEN and SYDVKM. This clone was found once. Antigen unknown. Sequencing was carried out using tumor tissue. This TCR was recovered from a human donor with peripheral T-cell lymphoma. The chain is built from TRBV28 and TRBJ1-6; D remains ambiguous. CDR3 in DNA: TGTGCCAGCAAGGGCAGCGGGAATTCACCCCTCCACTTT. This translates into CASKGSGNSPLHF.